This T cell receptor beta chain was captured in a study of shared clonotypes between healthy human individuals. Across the whole study: Three plates each covered CD4 naive and memory; CD8 naive two, CD8 memory one. Overall study findings and caveats: Non-shared clonotypes displayed generation probabilities falling below those of clonotypes present in all four donors.

With regard to this clone: Its antigen is currently unknown.

Here immunoSEQ multiplex PCR was the method, and the copy in TCRdb shows in-frame clones only, minus some. Altogether about 610,000 clones are present, more than 95% being singletons, with the ten largest covering 0.057%. V was shortened by 6 bases and J by 2 bases, with 12 bases between the two germline ends. The CDR3 contains 14 residues. The germline V gene encodes CDR1 MDHEN and CDR2 SYDVKM. The source material was naive CD4+ T cells sorted from blood. The subset denotes: CD45RA+ positively selected. The rearrangement links TRBV28 to TRBJ2-3; a weak D match, TRBD2 (5 bases). The TCR was taken from a woman under 40 in good health. The CDR3 here is CASSPSAVTDTQYF. In nucleotides, the CDR3 is TGTGCCAGCAGCCCCTCAGCGGTCACAGATACGCAGTATTTT.